The T cell receptor beta chain described here comes from a study of shared clonotypes between healthy human individuals. Libraries were prepared by immunoSEQ multiplex PCR; TCRdb keeps only in-frame clonotypes and omits some of them. The table has over 1.4 million clones, roughly 96% seen once. This CDR3 is built from 13 residues. The germline V and J ends were trimmed by 6 bases and 4 bases, with 10 bases remaining between them. CDR1 and CDR2 (germline): MDHEN, SYDVKM. The sequencing sample was made of naive CD4+ T cells sorted from blood. Subset of the sample: CD45RA+ positively selected. This TCR came from a young man in good health. The chain carries TRBV28 and TRBJ2-1, with D possibly TRBD2 on 6 matching bases. DNA for the CDR3: TGTGCCAGCAGGAGGGACTTTTACAATGAGCAGTTCTTC. It yields the protein CASRRDFYNEQFF.